This T cell receptor (beta chain) comes out of a study of human T cells and chemical hapten exposure. At the level of the study: Patch tests of 0.01% DPC on the upper back were read at 6 days. Alopecia areata, totalis or universalis affected patients, mainly female.

MiXCR, applied by TCRdb to the RACE reads, yields one record per CDR3 protein. The table includes 55,000 to 75,000 distinct CDR3 sequences, around 12% detected once. Time point indicated: patch test 3, about 24 weeks after DPC sensitization. Regarding treatment: therapeutic diphenylcyclopropenone sensitization with weekly scalp DPC. Findings of the study overall: Those TCRs sitting above 1 in 1000 frequency stayed the same with DPC sensitization.

The V gene's germline CDR1 is SGHAT and CDR2 FQNNGV. This CDR3 spans 15 amino acids. Losses at the gene ends were 3 bases for V and 3 bases for J; bases not matched to a gene: 5. This clonotype has a handful of counts. No antigen is known for it. The starting material was whole blood, obtained in connection with sensitization to the hapten diphenylcyclopropenone (DPC). The chain carries TRBV11-2 and TRBJ2-5; TRBD2 agrees at 9 bases. This receptor was obtained from a man aged 30 to 45 with alopecia areata. Some clones in this sample may be carry-over from other donors' samples. CDR3 residues: CASSLNSGGKETQYF. CDR3 DNA: TGTGCCAGCAGCTTGAATAGCGGGGGAAAAGAGACCCAGTACTTC.